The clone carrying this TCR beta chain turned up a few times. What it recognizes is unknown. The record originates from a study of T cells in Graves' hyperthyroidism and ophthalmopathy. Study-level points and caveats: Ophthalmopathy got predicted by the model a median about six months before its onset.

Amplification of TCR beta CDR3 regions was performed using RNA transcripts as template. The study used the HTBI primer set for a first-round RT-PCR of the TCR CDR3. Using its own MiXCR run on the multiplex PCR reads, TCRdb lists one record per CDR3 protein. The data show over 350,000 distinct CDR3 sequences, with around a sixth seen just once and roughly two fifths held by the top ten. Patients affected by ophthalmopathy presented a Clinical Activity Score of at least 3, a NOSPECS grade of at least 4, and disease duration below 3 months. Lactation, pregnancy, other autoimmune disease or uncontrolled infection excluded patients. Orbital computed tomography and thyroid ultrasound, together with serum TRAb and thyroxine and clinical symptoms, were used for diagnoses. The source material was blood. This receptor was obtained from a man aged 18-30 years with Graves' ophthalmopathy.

The CDR3 sequence: CASSEALRRFNEKLFF. CDR3 DNA sequence: TGTGCCAGCAGTGAAGCGCTTCGACGGTTTAATGAAAAACTGTTTTTT. The chain couples TRBV6-1 to TRBJ1-4; D not certain. Germline V CDR1 and CDR2: MNHNS, SASEGT. CDR3 size: 16 residues. V was pared by 0 bases and J by 4 bases, with 12 bases between.